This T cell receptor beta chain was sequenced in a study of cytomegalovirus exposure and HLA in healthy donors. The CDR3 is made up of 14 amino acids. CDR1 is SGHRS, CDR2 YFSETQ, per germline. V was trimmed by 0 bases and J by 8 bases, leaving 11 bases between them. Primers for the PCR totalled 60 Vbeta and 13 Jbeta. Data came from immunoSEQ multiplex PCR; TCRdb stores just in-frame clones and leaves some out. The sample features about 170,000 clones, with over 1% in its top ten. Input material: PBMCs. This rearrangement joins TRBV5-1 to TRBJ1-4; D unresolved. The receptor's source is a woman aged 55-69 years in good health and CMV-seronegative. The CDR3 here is CASSLDEGREKLFF. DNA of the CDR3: TGCGCCAGCAGCTTGGATGAGGGTCGGGAAAAACTGTTTTTT. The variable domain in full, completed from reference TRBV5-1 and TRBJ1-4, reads KAGVTQTPRYLIKTRGQQVTLSCSPISGHRSVSWYQQTPGQGLQFLFEYFSETQRNKGNFPGRFSGRQFSNSRSEMNVSTLELGDSALYLCASSLDEGREKLFFGSGTQLSVL.